The 17 T cell receptor beta chains given below trace back to one sample, sequenced in a study of identical twins. Via MiXCR, TCRdb re-called the 5' RACE reads, giving one row per CDR3 protein. Of 1.5 million to 2 million distinct CDR3 sequences in the sample, roughly a third are singletons; the top ten hold around 0.3%. Sequencing was done on a sample of cord blood. The receptors here all came from a newborn girl in good health.

The chain recombines TRBV25-1 with TRBJ1-5, with D unclear. V was cut by 4 bases and J by 9 bases, with 13 bases left in between. Looked up from germline, CDR1 is MGHDK and CDR2 is SYGVNS. The CDR3 has 13 residues. CDR3 residues: CASSGTVGGPQHF. The CDR3 bases are TGTGCCAGCAGTGGGACCGTCGGTGGGCCCCAGCATTTT.

This clonotype came up a few times. This chain joins TRBV7-8 and TRBJ1-2; D is ambiguous. Germline V gives CDR1 SGHVS, CDR2 FQNEAQ. V shed 1 base and J shed 6 bases, with 6 bases lying between them. This CDR3 contains 12 residues. The CDR3 region is CASSLEPNGYTF. In nucleotides, the CDR3 is TGTGCCAGCAGCTTAGAACCCAATGGCTACACCTTC.

The chain is built from TRBV7-2 and TRBJ1-4; D unclear. V shed 4 bases and J shed 0 bases, with 9 bases lying between them. Germline CDR1 SGHTA, CDR2 FQGNSA. This CDR3 has 15 residues. The CDR3 DNA is TGTGCCAGCAGCTCTGAGTTAGCAACTAATGAAAAACTGTTTTTT. It specifies CASSSELATNEKLFF.

This clonotype was counted only a few times. The chain recombines TRBV29-1 with TRBJ2-1; D is possibly TRBD2 (5 bases). Trimming removed 7 bases at V and 0 bases at J, with 13 bases between. The CDR3 sequence is 14 residues long. In germline, CDR1 is SQVTM, CDR2 ANQGSEA. The CDR3 loop is CSGPGRGSYNEQFF. DNA of the CDR3: TGCAGCGGACCCGGCCGGGGCTCCTACAATGAGCAGTTCTTC.

DNA for the CDR3: TGTGCCAGCAGCAAAGGAGGGCGTAAGGGGAAGACCCAGTACTTC. Amino acids: CASSKGGRKGKTQYF. The chain carries TRBV21-1 and TRBJ2-5; the DNA was not compared with TRBD2, the D call given in the table. TRBV21-1 is a pseudogene segment. The CDR3 runs to 15 residues.

DNA for the CDR3: TGCGCCAGCAGCCTTTCCGGGACAGTGTATGAAAAACTGTTTTTT. The encoded protein is CASSLSGTVYEKLFF. V usage is TRBV4-1 and J usage is TRBJ1-4; 7 bases align to TRBD1. The CDR3 is made up of 15 amino acids. V shed 4 bases and J 6 bases; nucleotides not matched to a gene: 8. Germline CDR1 and CDR2: MGHRA and YSYEKL.

The chain is built from TRBV25-1 and TRBJ2-1; 13 positions match TRBD2. The CDR3 sequence is 17 residues long. CDR1 MGHDK and CDR2 SYGVNS come from the germline V gene. The J segment lost 6 bases and the V segment lost 3 bases, leaving 8 bases of the junction unmatched. The chain's CDR3 is CASSDPRLAGGRNEQFF. The CDR3 nucleotides read TGTGCCAGCAGTGACCCTCGACTAGCGGGGGGCCGCAATGAGCAGTTCTTC.

CDR3: CSARASGKASYNEQFF. The CDR3 region has the DNA TGCAGTGCTAGGGCAAGCGGGAAGGCCTCCTACAATGAGCAGTTCTTC. This chain joins TRBV20-1 and TRBJ2-1; TRBD2 agrees at 7 bases. Trimming took 3 bases from V and 0 from J; bases not matched to a gene: 8. CDR3 length equals 16 residues. The germline CDR1 and CDR2 sequences are DFQATT and SNEGSKA (reference sequence).

This clonotype was recorded a few times. V usage is TRBV20-1 and J usage is TRBJ1-6; the match to TRBD1 covers 10 bases. V gave up 3 bases and J gave up 10 bases; unmatched junction bases: 3. The CDR3 runs 13 residues. Germline CDR1 and CDR2: DFQATT and SNEGSKA (reference sequence). The CDR3 DNA reads TGCAGTGCTAGGGGGACAGGGGTGTCACCCCTCCACTTT. Translation: CSARGTGVSPLHF.

In its sample, this clonotype was seen a few times. The V call is TRBV4-2, the J call TRBJ2-3; a weak D match, TRBD2 (6 bases). This CDR3 comprises 20 residues. Trimming took 2 bases from V and 5 from J, leaving 29 bases between them. Germline CDR1 is LGHNA and CDR2 is YNFKEQ. CDR3 in DNA: TGTGCCAGCAGCCAAAAGAGACAGCTGCTGGGTAGCGGAGGGAGAGATACGCAGTATTTT. Its translation is CASSQKRQLLGSGGRDTQYF.

The J gene is TRBJ1-4, the V gene TRBV12-3 or TRBV12-4; no clear D gene. V gave up 3 bases and J gave up 8 bases, with 16 bases separating them. CDR3 size: 15 residues. This chain's CDR3 is CASSFGPRGREKLFF. The CDR3 nucleotides are TGTGCCAGCAGTTTTGGCCCCAGAGGCCGCGAAAAACTGTTTTTT.

V and J are TRBV6-2 or TRBV6-3 and TRBJ1-5; 8 bases match TRBD1. There are 16 residues in the CDR3. CDR1 and CDR2 from the germline V gene are MNHEY and SVGEGT. Trimming took 5 bases from V and 2 from J; bases not matched to a gene: 8. CDR3 DNA sequence: TGTGCCAGCAGTCTTCGGCGACAGGGGCGCAATCAGCCCCAGCATTTT. Protein: CASSLRRQGRNQPQHF.

This clonotype was counted a few times. CDR3 sequence reads: CASSSRDIPYEQYF. For the CDR3, the DNA is TGTGCCAGCAGCTCCCGGGACATTCCCTACGAGCAGTACTTC. The genes are TRBV5-6 and TRBJ2-7, with D possibly TRBD1 on 6 matching bases. CDR3 length: 14 amino acids. V dropped 3 bases and J dropped 2 bases, with 12 bases sitting between them. CDR1 SGHDT and CDR2 YYEEEE come from the germline V gene.

The V and J genes are TRBV24-1 and TRBJ2-1; the match to TRBD2 covers 12 bases. The CDR3 has 16 amino acids. The germline V gene encodes CDR1 KGHDR and CDR2 SFDVKD. The trim removed 5 bases at V and 8 bases at J, leaving 9 bases unmatched. The CDR3 region has the DNA TGTGCCACCAGTGTCCCGACTAGCGGGAGTAGGGATGAGCAGTTCTTC. Amino acids: CATSVPTSGSRDEQFF.

The chain uses TRBV7-8 and TRBJ2-1, with 7 bases identical to TRBD2. Germline values: CDR1 SGHVS, CDR2 FQNEAQ. Trimming cost V 6 bases and J 0 bases; bases outside gene matches: 8. The CDR3 contains 16 residues. Written as DNA, the CDR3 is TGTGCCAGCAGTCGTTCTAGCGGCCGCTCCTACAATGAGCAGTTCTTC. Amino acids: CASSRSSGRSYNEQFF.

The chain uses TRBV27 and TRBJ2-3; tentative D call: TRBD1 (6 bases). V was shortened by 5 bases and J by 2 bases, with 17 bases between the two germline ends. Germline CDR1 reads MNHEY; CDR2 reads SMNVEV (reference sequence). The CDR3 length is 16 residues. This CDR3 reads CASSLKYREVTDTQYF. CDR3 nucleotides: TGTGCCAGCAGTCTAAAATACAGGGAAGTCACAGATACGCAGTATTTT.

The chain is built from TRBV29-1 and TRBJ1-3; tentative D call: TRBD1 (6 bases). The CDR3 has 13 residues. The ends were cut back, 7 bases at V and 2 bases at J, with 12 bases in the middle. Germline CDR1 SQVTM, CDR2 ANQGSEA. CDR3: CSASQGAGNTIYF. The CDR3, as DNA: TGCAGCGCATCACAGGGTGCTGGAAACACCATATATTTT.